These 28 T cell receptor beta chains came from one sample sequenced in a study of blood T cells in healthy people across ages. A second PCR, run for about 6 to 11 cycles, used a sample-barcoded 5' primer plus a J-beta primer mix. TCRdb reprocessed the 5' RACE reads via MiXCR and lists one record per CDR3 protein. The repertoire holds around 990,000 distinct CDR3 sequences, with about 25% as singletons. These same data were also listed under a study on T cells of mothers and their children.

The sample was blood. All receptors derive from a girl aged 2 to 9 in good health.

Only a few counts were recorded for this clonotype. This chain uses TRBV12-3 or TRBV12-4 with TRBJ2-5; TRBD1 matches 9 bases. The J call may be faulty, since TRBJ2-7 better matches the DNA end. CDR3 length: 13 residues. In nucleotides, the CDR3 is TGTGCCAGCAGTTACAGGGGGCGCTACGAGCAGTACTTC. Translated, it gives CASSYRGRYEQYF.

This chain uses TRBV14 with TRBJ2-3; TRBD1 is a possible D gene (6 bases). Germline assignment: CDR1 SGHDN and CDR2 FVKESK. With 4 bases removed from V and 3 bases from J, the gap between germline ends came to 14 bases. The CDR3 is 15 amino acids. As DNA, the CDR3 is TGTGCCAGCAGCCCCCGGGACATCTCGACAGATACGCAGTATTTT. As protein: CASSPRDISTDTQYF.

This clonotype occurred a few times. The rearrangement links TRBV11-3 to TRBJ2-3; tentative D call: TRBD2 (5 bases). Trimming took off 5 bases at V and 10 bases at J, with 13 bases between the two ends. The germline V gene has CDR1 SGHNT and CDR2 YENEEA. The CDR3 sequence is 12 residues long. CDR3 amino acids: CASSGLTLPQYF. The CDR3 DNA sequence: TGTGCCAGCAGCGGACTGACACTACCGCAGTATTTT.

This clonotype was seen more than once but under ten times. As DNA, the CDR3 is TGTGCCAGCAGCCACCTCTTTGGGACCACGGAGAACAATGAGCAGTTCTTC. It yields the protein CASSHLFGTTENNEQFF. The rearrangement uses TRBV3-1 and TRBJ2-1; D is possibly TRBD1 or TRBD2 (5 bases each). The CDR3 is 17 residues long. V lost 3 bases and J lost 5, with 20 bases in between. The germline V gene has CDR1 LGHDT and CDR2 YNNKEL (reference sequence).

The table lists this clonotype with a few counts. The V call is TRBV2, the J call TRBJ2-5, with 9 bases fitting TRBD1. The germline CDR1 and CDR2 sequences are SNHLY and FYNNEI. Losses at the gene ends were 4 bases for V and 1 base for J; bases not matched to a gene: 4. The CDR3 runs 15 residues. The CDR3 region has the DNA TGTGCCAGCAGTGCGGGACAGGGTCCCCAAGAGACCCAGTACTTC. This codes for CASSAGQGPQETQYF.

CDR3: CSARVLSSYEQYF. For the CDR3, the DNA is TGCAGTGCTAGAGTTCTTAGCTCCTACGAGCAGTACTTC. This chain links TRBV20-1 with TRBJ2-7; no firm D call. With 1 base removed from V and 0 bases from J, the gap between germline ends came to 7 bases. Germline CDR1 reads DFQATT; CDR2 reads SNEGSKA (reference sequence). The CDR3 length is 13 residues.

The V call is TRBV29-1, the J call TRBJ2-7, with unresolved D. This CDR3 comprises 10 residues. Trimming removed 4 bases from V and 6 bases from J, with 7 bases in between. Germline V gene lookup returns CDR1 SQVTM and CDR2 ANQGSEA. CDR3 sequence reads: CSVGTGEQYF. The CDR3 bases are TGCAGCGTTGGAACGGGCGAGCAGTACTTC.

The chain has TRBV20-1 and TRBJ1-2, with TRBD1 as a possible D gene (6 bases). Trimming shortened V by 5 bases and J by 5 bases, and 15 bases separated the two germline ends. CDR1 DFQATT and CDR2 SNEGSKA come from the germline V gene (reference sequence). The CDR3 has 13 amino acids. DNA for the CDR3: TGCAGTGCTCGCGGGGGCCAGGGTTATGGCTACACCTTC. This gives the protein CSARGGQGYGYTF.

This clonotype turned up a few times. The chain has TRBV11-2 and TRBJ2-5; D might be TRBD2 (7 bases). The tail of the sequence fits TRBJ2-7 better, so the J call may be wrong. The CDR3 spans 16 residues. CDR1 and CDR2 (germline): SGHAT, FQNNGV. CDR3 bases: TGTGCCAGCAGCCGAAACCAGGCGGGGGCTACCTACGAGCAGTACTTC. Translation gives CASSRNQAGATYEQYF.

The rearrangement links TRBV5-1 to TRBJ2-3, with 7 bases identical to TRBD1. The junction had 5 bases not matched to a gene; V was cut back by 2 bases and J by 2 bases. Germline V gene lookup returns CDR1 SGHRS and CDR2 YFSETQ. The CDR3 is 15 residues long. The CDR3 is CASSFGTAITDTQYF. The CDR3 bases are TGCGCCAGCAGCTTCGGGACAGCCATCACAGATACGCAGTATTTT.

The chain has TRBV7-9 and TRBJ2-6; D uncertain. Germline V lookup: CDR1 SEHNR, CDR2 FQNEAQ (reference sequence). Between the trimmed V and J ends, which lost 2 bases and 2 bases, there was a span of 4 bases. The CDR3 is 14 amino acids. CDR3 protein: CASSLPAGANVLTF. In DNA form, the CDR3 reads TGTGCCAGCAGCTTACCGGCTGGGGCCAACGTCCTGACTTTC. The entire variable domain, with the rest obtained from reference TRBV7-9 and TRBJ2-6, is as follows: DTGVSQNPRHKITKRGQNVTFRCDPISEHNRLYWYRQTLGQGPEFLTYFQNEAQLEKSRLLSDRFSAERPKGSFSTLEIQRTEQGDSAMYLCASSLPAGANVLTFGAGSRLTVL.

The sample holds a few counts of this clonotype. V is TRBV12-3 or TRBV12-4 and J is TRBJ2-1; 13 nucleotides match TRBD2. The CDR3 consists of 14 residues. V lost 4 bases and J lost 7; bases outside the gene matches: 1. The CDR3 DNA reads TGTGCCAGCAGTTCACTAGCGGGAGGGAATGAGCAGTTCTTC. Its protein product is CASSSLAGGNEQFF.

The chain combines TRBV11-2 with TRBJ2-6; 9 bases are a match to TRBD2. The CDR3 runs to 18 residues. CDR1 SGHAT and CDR2 FQNNGV come from the germline V gene. V lost 5 bases, J lost 1 base, and 9 bases stayed unmatched. DNA of the CDR3: TGTGCCAGCAGCACCGTGGGACTAGCTGGGTCTGGGGCCAACGTCCTGACTTTC. As protein: CASSTVGLAGSGANVLTF.

This clonotype was seen a few times. One end of the junction does not line up with germline, which may come from a read error. The chain carries TRBV7-8 and TRBJ1-2; D is uncertain. Germline V gene sequence: CDR1 SGHVS, CDR2 FQNEAQ. The CDR3 is 15 amino acids. The CDR3 region has the DNA TGCGCCAGCAGCTTAAGCCCCGCTAAATCGGGTGGCTACACCTTC. As protein: CASSLSPAKSGGYTF.

The V gene is TRBV20-1, the J gene TRBJ2-3; 9 positions agree with TRBD2. Germline loops: CDR1 DFQATT, CDR2 SNEGSKA (reference sequence). V was clipped by 6 bases and J by 4 bases; unmatched bases: 8. The length of the CDR3 is 14 residues. CDR3 protein: CSATTSGLADTQYF. CDR3 sequence (DNA): TGCAGTGCCACGACTAGCGGCCTAGCAGATACGCAGTATTTT.

V gene TRBV7-9 combines with J gene TRBJ1-3; no firm D call. CDR1 is SEHNR and CDR2 is FQNEAQ in the germline V gene (reference sequence). Trimming removed 5 bases from V and 7 bases from J, with 15 bases in between. This CDR3 has 14 residues. The CDR3 sequence: CASSLYQDRNTIYF. DNA of the CDR3: TGTGCCAGCAGCCTTTACCAGGATCGGAACACCATATATTTT.

This clonotype occurred a few times. The chain carries TRBV6-5 and TRBJ2-1; D tentatively reads TRBD1 or TRBD2 (5 bases each). V lost 6 bases and J 5 bases, leaving 11 bases between the germline ends. The CDR3 contains 13 residues. Germline CDR1 and CDR2: MNHEY and SVGAGI. CDR3 coding DNA: TGTGCCAGCAGCCTGGGGGAGAACAATGAGCAGTTCTTC. Translating gives CASSLGENNEQFF.

This clonotype was detected a few times. This rearrangement joins TRBV28 to TRBJ2-5; no reliable D call. This CDR3 is 14 amino acids long. Between the trimmed V and J ends, which lost 2 bases and 4 bases, there was a span of 11 bases. Germline values: CDR1 MDHEN, CDR2 SYDVKM. The CDR3 nucleotides read TGTGCCAGCAGTTTAGTTGTGGGCGCAGAGACCCAGTACTTC. Its translation: CASSLVVGAETQYF.

This clonotype has just a few counts. This chain connects TRBV7-2 to TRBJ2-7; no clear D. Germline V gives CDR1 SGHTA, CDR2 FQGNSA. This CDR3 spans 16 amino acids. V lost 3 bases and J lost 0, with 15 bases in between. CDR3: CASSFRASLNSYEQYF. In DNA, the CDR3 is TGTGCCAGCAGCTTTCGAGCTTCCCTAAACTCCTACGAGCAGTACTTC.

The V gene is TRBV27, the J gene TRBJ1-1, with 9 bases that match TRBD1. This CDR3 has 15 amino acids. CDR1 and CDR2 from the germline V gene are MNHEY and SMNVEV (reference sequence). The ends lost 6 bases at V and 1 base at J; junction bases unmatched: 6. This chain's CDR3 is CASRRDRAQNTEAFF. The DNA for the CDR3 is TGTGCCAGCAGACGGGACAGGGCGCAGAACACTGAAGCTTTCTTT.

The J gene is TRBJ2-4, the V gene TRBV20-1, with TRBD2 matching over 7 bases. Germline assignment: CDR1 DFQATT and CDR2 SNEGSKA (reference sequence). This CDR3 has 15 residues. CDR3 loop: CSSEAGVGAKNIQYF. CDR3 sequence (DNA): TGCTCCTCGGAGGCGGGAGTAGGAGCCAAAAACATTCAGTACTTC.

Only a few counts were recorded for this clonotype. The V gene is TRBV6-1, the J gene TRBJ2-4; tentatively, D is TRBD1 (6 bases). Germline V gene lookup returns CDR1 MNHNS and CDR2 SASEGT. Trimming removed 7 bases at V and 1 base at J, with 20 bases between. CDR3 length: 17 residues. CDR3 amino acids: CASTRTQGVVAKNIQYF. The CDR3 nucleotides are TGTGCCAGCACCCGAACACAGGGAGTGGTCGCCAAAAACATTCAGTACTTC.

This clonotype was detected a few times. In DNA, the CDR3 is TGTGCCAGCAGCCAAGGTTCTATAGGAGACGAGCAGTACTTC. Its translation is CASSQGSIGDEQYF. The J gene is TRBJ2-7, the V gene TRBV14; D remains ambiguous. The CDR3 consists of 14 residues. Looked up from germline, CDR1 is SGHDN and CDR2 is FVKESK. Trimming shortened V by 1 base and J by 5 bases, and 12 bases separated the two germline ends.

This clonotype was seen many times. The J gene is TRBJ1-1, the V gene TRBV28; no clear D gene. Germline assignment: CDR1 MDHEN and CDR2 SYDVKM. Trimming removed 7 bases from V and 10 bases from J, with 4 bases in between. This CDR3 region has 8 residues. The CDR3 here is CASKPAFF. DNA of the CDR3: TGTGCCAGCAAACCAGCTTTCTTT.

The DNA of the CDR3 is TGTGCCAGCAGCCCCCTGGGACAGTTCTACAATGAGCAGTTCTTC. Its translation is CASSPLGQFYNEQFF. The chain combines TRBV7-9 with TRBJ2-5, with TRBD1 matching over 7 bases. With the DNA end fitting TRBJ2-1 better, the J assignment may be wrong. The CDR3 extends over 15 amino acids. Germline CDR1 SEHNR, CDR2 FQNEAQ (reference sequence).

This clonotype was detected a few times. This chain connects TRBV4-2 to TRBJ2-3; no clear D gene. The V gene lost 5 bases and the J gene lost 6 bases, with 18 bases spanning the gap. Germline V gene sequence: CDR1 LGHNA, CDR2 YNFKEQ. The CDR3 covers 15 residues. The CDR3 region has the DNA TGTGCCAGCAGCTACGCCCAGGAAAAATTTGATACGCAGTATTTT. Encoded protein: CASSYAQEKFDTQYF.

This clonotype has a handful of counts. The chain joins TRBV6-1 to TRBJ2-5, with D perhaps assigned TRBD1 or TRBD2 (5 bases each). Germline V gives CDR1 MNHNS, CDR2 SASEGT. V lost 8 bases and J lost 5, with 15 bases in between. The CDR3 contains 13 residues. CDR3 sequence reads: CASLGTPGETQYF. In DNA, the CDR3 is TGTGCCAGCCTCGGGACCCCTGGGGAGACCCAGTACTTC.

This clonotype was found many times. The chain couples TRBV12-3 or TRBV12-4 to TRBJ2-2; a weak D match, TRBD1 (6 bases). Trimming removed 3 bases at V and 5 bases at J, with 7 bases between. CDR3 size: 13 residues. The CDR3 bases are TGTGCCAGCAGTTTCACAGGGACCGGGGAGCTGTTTTTT. Amino acid sequence: CASSFTGTGELFF.